A selection of T cell receptor beta chains follows, all from one sample in a study of cytomegalovirus exposure and HLA in healthy donors. Only in-frame clones appear in the TCRdb table, and some are missing; sequencing was by immunoSEQ multiplex PCR. Altogether 99,000 or so clones are present, over 60% being singletons, with the ten largest covering 5.8%. The source material was PBMCs. These receptors were obtained from a man in his sixties in good health and CMV-seropositive. The CDR3 runs from the conserved cysteine through the conserved F or W. The D gene is left open where the match is weak. Where a row states a size, it is once, few, many or the class of an expanded clone; other rows omit it.

>TRBD1|.|TRBJ2-7|TRBV10-3
CAISESIGTGGLYEQYF
TGTGCCATCAGTGAGTCAATAGGGACAGGGGGACTCTACGAGCAGTACTTC
>.|.|TRBJ2-1|TRBV7-3
CASSLTPVASGNEQFF
TGTGCCAGCAGCTTAACGCCAGTAGCGTCGGGAAATGAGCAGTTCTTC
>.|.|TRBJ1-1|TRBV5-1
CASSLEWQGTEAFF
TGCGCCAGCAGCTTGGAATGGCAGGGAACTGAAGCTTTCTTT
>.|once|TRBJ2-3|TRBV19
CATSKEGAADTQYF
TGTGCCACCAGTAAGGAAGGGGCCGCAGATACGCAGTATTTT
>.|.|TRBJ2-7|TRBV4-1
CASSQDRGYTYEQYF
TGCGCCAGCAGCCAAGATCGGGGGTACACCTACGAGCAGTACTTC
>TRBD2|.|TRBJ2-7|TRBV4-1
CASSDGGGAGEQYF
TGCGCCAGCAGTGACGGCGGGGGGGCGGGCGAGCAGTACTTC
>TRBD1|.|TRBJ2-5|TRBV11-3
CASSHGTGGRETQYF
TGTGCCAGCAGCCACGGGACAGGGGGTCGAGAGACCCAGTACTTC
>TRBD1|.|TRBJ2-2|TRBV4-1
CASSQAGQGVPGELFF
TGCGCCAGCAGCCAGGCGGGACAGGGTGTCCCCGGGGAGCTGTTTTTT
>TRBD1|.|TRBJ1-2|TRBV18
CASSAGFQGAIYGYTF
TGTGCCAGCTCAGCTGGATTTCAGGGGGCGATCTATGGCTACACCTTC
>.|.|TRBJ1-6|TRBV14
CASSLSTAWTSPLHF
TGTGCCAGCAGCCTATCGACAGCATGGACATCACCCCTCCACTTT
>.|.|TRBJ1-2|TRBV4-2
CASSQGTANYGYTF
TGTGCCAGCAGCCAAGGGACAGCCAACTATGGCTACACCTTC
>TRBD1|.|TRBJ2-1|TRBV12-5
CASGLVGGQGDEQFF
TGTGCTAGTGGTTTGGTCGGGGGACAGGGAGATGAGCAGTTCTTC
>.|.|TRBJ2-5|TRBV4-3
CASSQEHPLETQYF
TGCGCCAGCAGCCAAGAACATCCCTTAGAGACCCAGTACTTC
>TRBD2|.|TRBJ2-7|TRBV4-2
CASSQVNLLAGTYEQYF
TGTGCCAGCAGCCAAGTAAACCTCCTAGCGGGCACCTACGAGCAGTACTTC
>.|.|TRBJ1-4|TRBV7-6
CASSRDATNEKLFF
TGTGCCAGCAGCCGAGATGCAACTAATGAAAAACTGTTTTTT
>.|.|TRBJ2-7|TRBV28
CASGKQGRDGEQYF
TGTGCCAGCGGGAAACAGGGAAGGGACGGCGAGCAGTACTTC
>.|.|TRBJ2-5|TRBV20-1
CSARELETQYF
TGCAGTGCTAGAGAACTAGAGACCCAGTACTTC
>.|once|TRBJ1-4|TRBV30
CAWSVDILNGKLFF
TGTGCCTGGAGTGTGGACATATTGAATGGAAAACTGTTTTTT
>.|.|TRBJ2-7|TRBV27
CASSLRGGQTYEQYF
TGTGCCAGCAGTTTACGGGGGGGACAGACCTACGAGCAGTACTTC
>TRBD2|.|TRBJ2-3|TRBV5-4
CASSPRLAGLTDTQYF
TGTGCCAGTAGCCCCCGACTAGCGGGCCTCACAGATACGCAGTATTTT
>.|.|TRBJ2-7|TRBV5-1
CASSLEGRGYEQYF
TGCGCCAGCAGCTTAGAGGGCAGAGGCTACGAGCAGTACTTC
>.|.|TRBJ1-1|TRBV6-5
CASSYSNGGETEAFF
TGTGCCAGCAGTTACTCGAATGGGGGGGAAACTGAAGCTTTCTTT
>.|.|TRBJ2-1|TRBV7-9
CSSSRPLLDEQFF
TGTTCCAGCAGCCGCCCCCTCTTAGATGAGCAGTTCTTC